This TCR beta chain derives from a study of Graves' ophthalmopathy and Graves' hyperthyroidism. General study points: Blood also harbored most expanded thyroid clonotypes above 0.001 frequency.

As the template, RNA transcripts were used to amplify TCR beta CDR3 regions. HTBI primers were employed in first-round RT-PCR, then a second-round multiplex PCR followed. TCRdb re-analysed the multiplex PCR reads in MiXCR, keeping a single row per CDR3 protein. The sample records hundreds of thousands of distinct CDR3 sequences, 15% to 19% being singletons. This clonotype was observed many times. Its antigen is currently unknown. This CDR3 contains 13 residues. Germline V CDR1 and CDR2: DFQATT, SNEGSKA (reference sequence). V shed 6 bases, J shed 6 bases, and the junction held 11 bases outside the gene matches. No progression to ophthalmopathy over 18 months defined stable hyperthyroidism.

The clonotype originates from a woman under 30 with stable Graves' hyperthyroidism. The chain combines TRBV20-1 with TRBJ2-7; 7 bases fit TRBD1. Material: peripheral blood. CDR3 DNA: TGCAGTGCCTCCGGGACAGCTTTACGCGAGCAGTACTTC. It specifies CSASGTALREQYF.